One and the same sample provided the 27 T cell receptor beta chains below, sequenced in a study of T cells in Graves' hyperthyroidism and ophthalmopathy. From RNA transcripts, TCR beta CDR3 regions were amplified. With the HTBI primer set, the TCR CDR3 went through a first round of RT-PCR. TCRdb recomputed calls from the multiplex PCR reads with MiXCR, one row per CDR3 protein. The table shows under 750,000 distinct CDR3 sequences, with 18% occurring only once. The sequencing sample was made of blood. The receptors here all came from a woman in her 50s with Graves' hyperthyroidism that later progressed to Graves' ophthalmopathy.

This clonotype was counted at least ten times. The rearrangement uses TRBV5-1 and TRBJ2-7; D might be TRBD1 or TRBD2, each matching 5 bases. The CDR3 covers 15 residues. The germline CDR1 and CDR2 sequences are SGHRS and YFSETQ. Trimming took off 0 bases at V and 2 bases at J, with 12 bases between the two ends. CDR3 nucleotide sequence: TGCGCCAGCAGCTTGGCCGGGACGGCCCCCTACGAGCAGTACTTC. The encoded protein is CASSLAGTAPYEQYF.

This clonotype was seen more than once but under ten times. The genes are TRBV19 and TRBJ1-5, with 9 bases fitting TRBD1. This CDR3 comprises 14 residues. CDR1 LNHDA and CDR2 SQIVND come from the germline V gene (reference sequence). Trimming at V came to 5 bases and at J to 7 bases, leaving 6 bases not matched to a gene. The CDR3: CASSPRTGAQPQHF. The CDR3 DNA sequence: TGTGCCAGTAGTCCCCGGACAGGGGCACAGCCCCAGCATTTT.

This clonotype was counted ten times or more. The chain is built from TRBV5-1 and TRBJ1-1; maybe TRBD1 (6 bases). The germline V and J ends were trimmed by 0 bases and 0 bases, with 12 bases remaining between them. The CDR3 is made up of 16 amino acids. Germline assignment: CDR1 SGHRS and CDR2 YFSETQ. CDR3 residues: CASSLDGTTLNTEAFF. CDR3 nucleotides: TGCGCCAGCAGCTTGGATGGGACAACCTTGAACACTGAAGCTTTCTTT.

This clonotype came up many times. The chain uses TRBV5-1 and TRBJ1-3; D not resolved. The CDR3 contains 15 residues. Looked up from germline, CDR1 is SGHRS and CDR2 is YFSETQ. The ends were cut back, 0 bases at V and 1 base at J, with 8 bases in the middle. CDR3 region: CASSLESGSGNTIYF. CDR3 nucleotides: TGCGCCAGCAGCTTGGAATCGGGGTCTGGAAACACCATATATTTT.

Ten or more counts support this clonotype. The V gene is TRBV20-1, the J gene TRBJ2-3; the match to TRBD2 covers 11 bases. V trimming: 5 bases; J trimming: 2 bases; junction bases outside the gene matches: 9. This CDR3 region has 16 residues. CDR1 and CDR2 (germline): DFQATT, SNEGSKA (reference sequence). CDR3 region: CSAVFSGGAVTDTQYF. For the CDR3, the DNA is TGCAGTGCTGTTTTTAGCGGGGGGGCCGTCACAGATACGCAGTATTTT.

The CDR3 is CASSYGQGREAFF. The CDR3 nucleotides are TGCGCCAGCAGCTATGGACAGGGACGAGAAGCTTTCTTT. V gene TRBV5-1 combines with J gene TRBJ1-1, with 8 bases aligning to TRBD1. CDR3 length: 13 amino acids. The V segment lost 3 bases and the J segment 8 bases; nucleotides outside the gene matches: 6. Germline V gene data show CDR1 as SGHRS and CDR2 as YFSETQ.

This clonotype was seen only a few times. The rearrangement joins TRBV7-8 to TRBJ1-5; D perhaps matches TRBD1 (5 bases). Germline V gene sequence: CDR1 SGHVS, CDR2 FQNEAQ. V lost 4 bases, J lost 2 bases, and 15 bases lay in between. There are 16 residues in the CDR3. CDR3 amino acids: CASSSGLPNGNQPQHF. The DNA of the CDR3 is TGTGCCAGCAGCTCAGGGCTCCCCAATGGCAATCAGCCCCAGCATTTT.

The chain joins TRBV18 to TRBJ1-1, with TRBD1 identical over 10 bases. CDR3 length equals 14 residues. J lost 6 bases, V lost 3 bases, and 4 bases had no gene match. Per germline, CDR1 KGHSH and CDR2 LQKENI. CDR3 sequence: CASSPGQGFAEAFF. CDR3 DNA sequence: TGTGCCAGCTCACCGGGACAGGGGTTCGCTGAAGCTTTCTTT.

The chain carries TRBV12-3 or TRBV12-4 and TRBJ2-3; tentatively, D is TRBD2 (6 bases). The CDR3 runs to 14 residues. Trimming cost V 4 bases and J 5 bases, with 13 bases left between them. CDR3 in DNA: TGTGCCAGCAGTTCCATGCGGGGTAGAGATACGCAGTATTTT. This gives the protein CASSSMRGRDTQYF.

In the case of this clonotype: Possible read error: a much larger clone is one base away. The chain uses TRBV5-1 and TRBJ1-2; D remains unclear. Germline lookup yields CDR1 SGHRS and CDR2 YFSETQ. Deletions cut 4 bases from V and 5 bases from J, with 12 bases between. The CDR3 is 13 residues long. The CDR3 DNA reads as TGCGCCAGCAGCCCGGATGACGTGTATGGCTACACCTTC. Its protein product is CASSPDDVYGYTF.

This clonotype was counted ten times or more. The CDR3 DNA is TGTGCCAGCACTTATGGCCAAAAAGCTTTCTTT. Translating gives CASTYGQKAFF. The chain links TRBV12-3 or TRBV12-4 to TRBJ1-1; D is unresolved. The CDR3 covers 11 residues. Trimming shortened V by 7 bases and J by 9 bases, and 12 bases separated the two germline ends.

This clonotype showed up many times. The chain links TRBV5-1 to TRBJ2-1; D remains ambiguous. Trimming removed 3 bases from V and 9 bases from J, with 13 bases in between. The length of the CDR3 is 13 residues. Germline CDR1 and CDR2: SGHRS and YFSETQ. The CDR3 here is CASSSNTDGEQFF. CDR3 DNA: TGCGCCAGCAGCTCCAACACGGACGGTGAGCAGTTCTTC. Full variable domain (rest looked up from reference TRBV5-1 and TRBJ2-1): KAGVTQTPRYLIKTRGQQVTLSCSPISGHRSVSWYQQTPGQGLQFLFEYFSETQRNKGNFPGRFSGRQFSNSRSEMNVSTLELGDSALYLCASSSNTDGEQFFGPGTRLTVL.

This clonotype was seen only once. J is TRBJ2-1 and V is TRBV6-1; TRBD2 aligns across 9 bases. CDR1 and CDR2 from the germline V gene are MNHNS and SASEGT. The V segment lost 3 bases and the J segment 4 bases; nucleotides outside the gene matches: 7. The CDR3 sequence is 16 residues long. CDR3 sequence reads: CASSDPAGGRYNEQFF. The CDR3, as DNA: TGTGCCAGCAGTGATCCGGCGGGGGGGAGGTACAATGAGCAGTTCTTC.

This clonotype was picked up a small number of times. The V gene is TRBV7-2, the J gene TRBJ1-2, with a tentative D call TRBD1 (5 bases). Germline V gene data show CDR1 as SGHTA and CDR2 as FQGNSA. Trimming removed 3 bases from V and 0 bases from J, with 8 bases in between. The CDR3 spans 14 residues. The CDR3 DNA is TGTGCCAGCAGCTTGGGGGTTTCTAACTATGGCTACACCTTC. This codes for CASSLGVSNYGYTF.

This clonotype was picked up a small number of times. V and J are TRBV20-1 and TRBJ1-1; D not resolved. Deletions cut 8 bases from V and 2 bases from J, with 12 bases between. This CDR3 is built from 12 residues. From germline, CDR1 is DFQATT and CDR2 SNEGSKA (reference sequence). The CDR3 region has the DNA TGCAGTCCCTTGAGAGATAACACTGAAGCTTTCTTT. This encodes CSPLRDNTEAFF.

This clonotype has only a few counts. V usage is TRBV20-1 and J usage is TRBJ1-1; a weak D match, TRBD1 (5 bases). The CDR3 is 13 residues long. V lost 5 bases and J 1 base, leaving 11 bases between the germline ends. Looked up from germline, CDR1 is DFQATT and CDR2 is SNEGSKA (reference sequence). CDR3 sequence (DNA): TGCAGTGCTTCGGGACCTAGGAACACTGAAGCTTTCTTT. Amino acids: CSASGPRNTEAFF.

This CDR3 is CASTMLSATNQPQHF. As DNA, the CDR3 is TGTGCCAGCACTATGCTATCGGCTACTAATCAGCCCCAGCATTTT. The V and J genes are TRBV6-2 or TRBV6-3 and TRBJ1-5; D is undetermined. CDR3 length: 15 amino acids. V lost 7 bases, J lost 4 bases, and 17 bases lay in between. The germline V gene encodes CDR1 MNHEY and CDR2 SVGEGT.

This clonotype has a handful of counts. This chain connects TRBV20-1 to TRBJ1-2; D gene unclear. Germline-derived CDR1 and CDR2 are DFQATT and SNEGSKA (reference sequence). Trimming cost V 3 bases and J 0 bases, with 11 bases left between them. This CDR3 is 14 amino acids long. This CDR3 is CSARDLNSNYGYTF. The CDR3, as DNA: TGCAGTGCTAGGGATCTTAACTCTAACTATGGCTACACCTTC.

The chain links TRBV10-3 to TRBJ1-2; D ambiguous. Germline CDR1 reads ENHRY; CDR2 reads SYGVKD. The V and J ends lost 3 bases and 4 bases respectively, with 6 bases between them. This CDR3 is 12 amino acids long. The CDR3 protein is CAISEPSYGYTF. The CDR3 DNA reads as TGTGCCATCAGTGAACCCTCCTATGGCTACACCTTC.

This sequence joins TRBV10-1 and TRBJ1-3, with D possibly matching TRBD1 (5 bases). The V gene's germline CDR1 is WNHNN and CDR2 SYGVQD (reference sequence). Trimming took off 3 bases at V and 2 bases at J, with 8 bases between the two ends. This CDR3 contains 14 residues. The CDR3: CASSESGPGNTIYF. For the CDR3, the DNA is TGCGCCAGCAGTGAATCAGGGCCTGGAAACACCATATATTTT.

The rearrangement uses TRBV3-1 and TRBJ1-3, with unresolved D. The CDR3 has 12 residues. Germline V CDR1 and CDR2: LGHDT, YNNKEL (reference sequence). Trimming shortened V by 2 bases and J by 3 bases, and 2 bases separated the two germline ends. The CDR3 sequence: CASSQHGNTIYF. CDR3 sequence (DNA): TGTGCCAGCAGCCAACATGGAAACACCATATATTTT.

This clonotype was seen a single time. This chain connects TRBV4-2 to TRBJ2-1; 11 bases fit TRBD2. The CDR3 contains 17 residues. V trimming: 4 bases; J trimming: 2 bases; junction bases outside the gene matches: 7. Germline V gene sequence: CDR1 LGHNA, CDR2 YNFKEQ. This CDR3 reads CASSPRLSGGAYNEQFF. Written as DNA, the CDR3 is TGTGCCAGCAGCCCAAGACTTAGCGGGGGGGCCTACAATGAGCAGTTCTTC.

This chain links TRBV7-9 with TRBJ2-1; 7 nucleotides match TRBD2. Germline V gene data show CDR1 as SEHNR and CDR2 as FQNEAQ (reference sequence). Trimming cost V 2 bases and J 5 bases; bases outside gene matches: 3. The CDR3 totals 14 residues. CDR3 sequence: CASSLPSGDNEQFF. CDR3 nucleotide sequence: TGTGCCAGCAGCTTACCTAGCGGCGACAATGAGCAGTTCTTC. The whole variable domain, remainder taken from reference TRBV7-9 and TRBJ2-1, is DTGVSQNPRHKITKRGQNVTFRCDPISEHNRLYWYRQTLGQGPEFLTYFQNEAQLEKSRLLSDRFSAERPKGSFSTLEIQRTEQGDSAMYLCASSLPSGDNEQFFGPGTRLTVL.

This rearrangement joins TRBV5-1 to TRBJ1-1; D gene ambiguous. V lost 4 bases, J lost 2 bases, and 18 bases lay in between. Germline V gene sequence: CDR1 SGHRS, CDR2 YFSETQ. The CDR3 covers 16 residues. The CDR3 sequence is CASSQAQLQENTEAFF. DNA of the CDR3: TGCGCCAGCAGCCAAGCCCAGCTCCAAGAAAACACTGAAGCTTTCTTT.

This clonotype showed up just once. The genes are TRBV9 and TRBJ1-3; D is uncertain. V dropped 1 base and J dropped 1 base, with 6 bases sitting between them. The CDR3 has 14 residues. Germline-derived CDR1 and CDR2 are SGDLS and YYNGEE. The CDR3 DNA sequence: TGTGCCAGCAGCGTATATAGGTCTGGAAACACCATATATTTT. Its translation: CASSVYRSGNTIYF.

This clonotype was observed a few times. The CDR3 nucleotides are TGCAGTGCCACCTTAACAGGGAATAGCTCACCCCTCCACTTT. Its protein is CSATLTGNSSPLHF. V gene TRBV20-1 combines with J gene TRBJ1-6; weak D call: TRBD1 (6 bases). V was pared by 6 bases and J by 10 bases, with 19 bases between. This CDR3 comprises 14 residues. The germline CDR1 and CDR2 sequences are DFQATT and SNEGSKA (reference sequence).

This clonotype was observed at least ten times. The chain is built from TRBV6-1 and TRBJ2-7; TRBD1 matches at 8 bases. This CDR3 region has 15 residues. Looked up from germline, CDR1 is MNHNS and CDR2 is SASEGT. Trimming took 5 bases from V and 6 from J; bases not matched to a gene: 12. The CDR3 region has the DNA TGTGCCAGCAGTTTCTCCAGGACAGGGTTTTTCGAGCAGTACTTC. Protein sequence: CASSFSRTGFFEQYF.